Listed below are T cell receptor beta chains from one sample, sequenced in a study of blood T cell repertoires in COVID-19. Assay used: immunoSEQ multiplex PCR; TCRdb lists only in-frame clones, some missing. The sample has fewer than 250,000 clones, under 80% seen once; the top ten hold around 12%. Sequenced input: peripheral blood. These receptors all come from a woman aged 45-60 years with acute or convalescent COVID-19. Both conserved end residues are part of each CDR3. Each record gives: V gene, J gene, CDR3 protein.

>TRBV6-2/TRBV6-3|TRBJ2-3
CASSYPTDTQYF
>TRBV5-1|TRBJ1-4
CASSLVGSRSEKLFF
>TRBV30|TRBJ2-7
CAWSGGAGKAYF
>TRBV9|TRBJ2-6
CASSVVPGSSSGANVLTF
>TRBV6-5|TRBJ1-4
CASFVTSLEQLFF
>TRBV9|TRBJ2-6
CASSASLRGANVLTF
>TRBV2|TRBJ2-1
CASTSSPPNSNEQFF
>TRBV18|TRBJ2-7
CASSPLGGEAYEQYF
>TRBV28|TRBJ2-3
CASRDRSTDTQYF
>TRBV30|TRBJ1-5
CAGGSNQPQHF
>TRBV6-5|TRBJ1-4
CASGATANEKLFF
>TRBV5-4|TRBJ1-2
CASSLVGSGYGYTF
>TRBV27|TRBJ1-2
CASRQGPSSGSNGYTF
>TRBV18|TRBJ2-7
CASSRAGTGTGEQYF
>TRBV19|TRBJ1-2
CASSAVSEALNYGYTF
>TRBV28|TRBJ2-4
CASSLAGDAKNIQYF
>TRBV15|TRBJ1-6
CATSPSRDNSPLHF
>TRBV5-5|TRBJ2-3
CASTHAGAHRADTQYF
>TRBV10-3|TRBJ1-1
CAISQGGPNTEAFF
>TRBV6-5|TRBJ1-4
CASSYWEEDEKLFF
>TRBV18|TRBJ2-7
CASSPSQRGVYEQYF
>TRBV21-1|TRBJ1-3
CASSKGGRGLSSGNTIYF
>TRBV5-1|TRBJ1-6
CASSLEVRGSSPLHF
>TRBV5-1|TRBJ2-2
CASSARVSGELFF
>TRBV5-6|TRBJ1-4
CASSLWGGANEKLFF
>TRBV7-2|TRBJ2-7
CASSLDGGVREQYF
>TRBV13|TRBJ2-7
CASSPSGKSEQYF
>TRBV5-1|TRBJ2-7
CASSDWQGSYEQYF